Each of the 13 T cell receptor beta chains below was sequenced from the same sample in a study of cytomegalovirus exposure and HLA in healthy donors (dated by TCRdb to 2015 to 2018). To prepare the library, the immunoSEQ multiplex PCR assay was applied. For the multiplex PCR, a mixture combining 60 forward primers for TCR Vbeta segments and 13 reverse primers for TCR Jbeta segments was used. In its TCRdb copy, this immuneACCESS table keeps in-frame sequences only and misses some clones. Where compared with another copy, unresolved V genes explain less than half of these, and the others have no known cause. This sample comprises about 76,000 clones, around 76% of them detected only once. 12% of the sample is taken by the ten largest. Material for sequencing was PBMCs. These receptor sequences come from a male donor in good health and CMV-seropositive.

This sequence joins TRBV4-1 and TRBJ2-7; possible D gene TRBD1, 5 bases. CDR3 length equals 16 residues. The ends were cut back, 4 bases at V and 3 bases at J, with 19 bases in the middle. Germline CDR1 MGHRA, CDR2 YSYEKL. The DNA of the CDR3 is TGCGCCAGCAGCCCTCATTCGACGGGCAGGGACTACGAGCAGTACTTC. Translated, it gives CASSPHSTGRDYEQYF.

This clone appeared a few times. The chain is built from TRBV14 and TRBJ1-6, with D maybe TRBD1 (5 bases). V was pared by 3 bases and J by 6 bases, with 12 bases between. The CDR3 has 15 amino acids. Per germline, CDR1 SGHDN and CDR2 FVKESK. CDR3 bases: TGTGCCAGCAGCCAGACCTGGCAGGGTAATTCACCCCTCCACTTT. Protein sequence: CASSQTWQGNSPLHF.

The V gene is TRBV7-9, the J gene TRBJ1-4, with D possibly TRBD1 on 6 matching bases. Germline V gives CDR1 SEHNR, CDR2 FQNEAQ (reference sequence). The CDR3 has 15 amino acids. Trimming removed 5 bases at V and 6 bases at J, with 16 bases between. CDR3 residues: CASSNYAGADEKLFF. CDR3 bases: TGTGCCAGCAGCAATTATGCAGGGGCCGATGAAAAACTGTTTTTT. The variable domain in full, with the rest retrieved from reference TRBV7-9 and TRBJ1-4, is DTGVSQNPRHKITKRGQNVTFRCDPISEHNRLYWYRQTLGQGPEFLTYFQNEAQLEKSRLLSDRFSAERPKGSFSTLEIQRTEQGDSAMYLCASSNYAGADEKLFFGSGTQLSVL.

The chain couples TRBV11-1 to TRBJ2-1, with 12 bases matching TRBD2. The V segment lost 6 bases and the J segment 6 bases; nucleotides outside the gene matches: 18. CDR1 SGHAT and CDR2 FQDESV come from the germline V gene (reference sequence). The CDR3 totals 19 residues. The chain's CDR3 is CASRRTMGLAGGPSNEQFF. CDR3 nucleotide sequence: TGTGCCAGCAGGCGGACTATGGGGCTAGCGGGAGGGCCGAGCAATGAGCAGTTCTTC.

V usage is TRBV14 and J usage is TRBJ1-6; TRBD1 matches at 8 bases. The germline CDR1 and CDR2 sequences are SGHDN and FVKESK. This CDR3 contains 15 residues. J was trimmed by 6 bases and V by 0 bases; bases with no gene match: 1. This chain's CDR3 is CASSQEDRGNSPLHF. CDR3 DNA sequence: TGTGCCAGCAGCCAAGAAGACAGGGGTAATTCACCCCTCCACTTT.

This chain's CDR3 is CASSLGLARLDKETQYF. CDR3 coding DNA: TGCGCCAGCAGCTTGGGTCTGGCGAGACTAGATAAGGAGACCCAGTACTTC. The V and J genes are TRBV5-1 and TRBJ2-5; the D gene is possibly TRBD2 (6 bases). This CDR3 has 17 residues. The V and J ends lost 0 bases and 5 bases respectively, with 20 bases between them. CDR1 SGHRS and CDR2 YFSETQ come from the germline V gene.

The J gene is TRBJ2-7, the V gene TRBV5-1, with 12 bases matching TRBD2. There are 15 residues in the CDR3. CDR1 and CDR2 from the germline V gene are SGHRS and YFSETQ. V lost 2 bases to trimming and J lost 3 bases; unmatched junction nucleotides: 3. CDR3 sequence reads: CASSLGLAGYYEQYF. Written as DNA, the CDR3 is TGCGCCAGCAGCTTAGGACTAGCGGGATACTACGAGCAGTACTTC.

This chain joins TRBV5-1 and TRBJ2-1, with D possibly matching TRBD2 (6 bases). This CDR3 is built from 15 residues. Germline CDR1 and CDR2: SGHRS and YFSETQ. The V gene lost 2 bases and the J gene lost 5 bases, with 14 bases spanning the gap. CDR3 protein: CASSLGTGQNNEQFF. CDR3 DNA sequence: TGCGCCAGCAGCTTAGGGACTGGGCAGAACAATGAGCAGTTCTTC.

The rearrangement links TRBV9 to TRBJ2-3, with D maybe TRBD2 (6 bases). V gave up 3 bases and J gave up 4 bases, with 9 bases separating them. Germline V gene sequence: CDR1 SGDLS, CDR2 YYNGEE. The CDR3 runs 13 residues. DNA of the CDR3: TGTGCCAGCAGCGCCGGGAGCGCAGATACGCAGTATTTT. Amino acids: CASSAGSADTQYF.

The sample holds one count of this clone. The V gene is TRBV5-8, the J gene TRBJ2-3, with 7 bases fitting TRBD1. The trim removed 5 bases at V and 3 bases at J, leaving 3 bases unmatched. The CDR3 spans 13 residues. Germline CDR1 SGHTS, CDR2 YDEGEE. The CDR3 sequence is CASRNRGTDTQYF. The DNA for the CDR3 is TGTGCCAGCAGAAACAGGGGAACAGATACGCAGTATTTT.

This clone was recorded a few times. The chain recombines TRBV18 with TRBJ2-3, with a tentative D call TRBD2 (5 bases). The CDR3 runs 14 residues. Trimming pared 3 bases from V and 6 bases from J, leaving 13 bases between. Looked up from germline, CDR1 is KGHSH and CDR2 is LQKENI. In DNA, the CDR3 is TGTGCCAGCTCACCGGAATCGGGGATTGATACGCAGTATTTT. It yields the protein CASSPESGIDTQYF.

V is TRBV4-2 and J is TRBJ2-7, with TRBD1 as a possible D gene (6 bases). This CDR3 has 14 amino acids. Germline lookup yields CDR1 LGHNA and CDR2 YNFKEQ. V was trimmed by 1 base and J by 3 bases, leaving 10 bases between them. The CDR3 sequence is CASSQVHRDYEQYF. The CDR3 nucleotides are TGTGCCAGCAGCCAAGTTCACAGGGACTACGAGCAGTACTTC.

The chain is built from TRBV27 and TRBJ1-5; D is possibly TRBD1 (5 bases). V dropped 2 bases and J dropped 4 bases, with 12 bases sitting between them. Germline V CDR1 and CDR2: MNHEY, SMNVEV (reference sequence). The CDR3 covers 15 residues. The CDR3 protein is CASSLGQGGNQPQHF. CDR3 nucleotides: TGTGCCAGCAGTTTAGGCCAGGGAGGAAATCAGCCCCAGCATTTT.